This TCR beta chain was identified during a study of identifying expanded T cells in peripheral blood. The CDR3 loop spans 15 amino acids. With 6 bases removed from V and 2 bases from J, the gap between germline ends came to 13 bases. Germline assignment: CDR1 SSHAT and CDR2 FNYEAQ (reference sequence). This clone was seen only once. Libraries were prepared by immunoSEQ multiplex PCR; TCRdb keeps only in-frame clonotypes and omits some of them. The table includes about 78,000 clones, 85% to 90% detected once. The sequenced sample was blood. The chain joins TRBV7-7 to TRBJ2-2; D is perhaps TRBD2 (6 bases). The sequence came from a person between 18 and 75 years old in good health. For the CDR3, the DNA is TGTGCCAGCAGTCGGACTACAGGAAACACCGGGGAGCTGTTTTTT. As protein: CASSRTTGNTGELFF.